This T cell receptor beta chain was captured in a study of CD8 T cells in ankylosing spondylitis (dated by TCRdb to about 2017). For the study in its entirety: To find TCR variants linked to disease, the study profiled T cell receptor beta repertoires in ankylosing spondylitis patients and healthy donors. The whole study cohort included 90 to 120 healthy donors and around 25 ankylosing spondylitis patients. Peripheral blood was sampled, and synovial fluid was also collected from ankylosing spondylitis patients. Broad study findings and their caveats: Some of the motif variants had been reported before in the synovial fluid and blood of reactive arthritis patients, a finding that suggests common disease-initiation mechanisms. The disease-linked clones were reported to be significantly enriched in matched synovial fluid samples from ankylosing spondylitis patients. Blood from ankylosing spondylitis patients appeared to be characterized by a TCR beta motif made up of under 10 highly homologous amino acid variants. The disease-linked clones showed a CD8+ phenotype and occurred at relatively low frequencies in peripheral blood.

This clonotype appeared many times. The clone's antigen remains unknown. Qualities for individual bases were not recorded, and no much larger clone is one base off. The sequencer was an Illumina HiSeq 2500. Quantitative 5'-RACE with molecular barcodes was the method used to prepare the TCR beta libraries. For the original study's pipeline: Disease-linked TCR variants were identified with a new computational method built on a probabilistic model of VDJ rearrangement. TCRdb took the public reads, trimmed them with fastp at Q25, ran MiXCR for clone calling and kept in-frame beta chains. Identical CDR3 protein sequences are pooled into one entry, listed with their most common genes and DNA. The V and J calls follow TCRdb's processing rather than the paper's. For this sample there are about 840,000 distinct CDR3 sequences; approximately 10% appear just once. Of the sample, 0.51% is held by the ten largest clones.

The specimen sequenced was blood, either unsorted or a sorted T cell fraction (not recorded which). This TCR was sampled from a male donor with ankylosing spondylitis.

The nucleotide sequence is TGCAGTGCCTGGGACAGCCGCGGAAACACCATATATTTT. This is translated as CSAWDSRGNTIYF. The chain was built from TRBV20-1 and TRBJ1-3; 7 central nucleotides agree with TRBD1. The V end gives up 6 bases and the J end 4 bases, leaving 6 bases in the junction not matched to a gene. The germline V gene (reference sequence) provides CDR1 DFQATT and CDR2 SNEGSKA. Spanning cysteine to phenylalanine, the CDR3 consists of 13 amino acids. Only the CDR3 part of the read is kept: 39 bases, read in frame from the first base.